The present entry profiles one T cell receptor (beta chain) with its context. Its antigen specificity is not known. Base qualities are not at hand, and no much larger clone is one base apart. These data are taken from a study of blood T cell repertoires in COVID-19 (TCRdb year 2020). Looking at the study overall: Samples from collaborators originated in the United States, Italy and Spain and spanned both the acute and convalescent phases of COVID-19. The prospective study material was composed of cDNA or gDNA derived from T cells, B-cell-depleted T cells, or PBMCs. Subjects who had been exposed to COVID-19, were actively infected with it, or had recovered from it provided the deeply sampled blood TCRbeta repertoires that made up the dataset. The repertoires were released in a freely available public database intended as a resource for research on the immune response to SARS-CoV-2. Samples were obtained from the ongoing ImmuneRACE study (first 160 participants) and from over a thousand subjects provided by 6 global collaborators. Sample metadata almost always included a de-identified subject ID, COVID-19 status, age in years and sex. Where available, HLA class I and class II types were obtained from metadata supplied by the sample provider rather than from assay-based typing. Here is what the overall study found, with its caveats: How much clinical and demographic metadata was included differed by source and by participant, and the metadata was provided uncurated.

A second Seattle source provided samples from volunteer blood donors who had recovered from COVID-19. Collaborating institutions collected whole blood in K2EDTA tubes following their own protocols. For TCRbeta analysis, collaborator samples were shipped as frozen whole blood, as isolated PBMCs, or as DNA extracted from either sample type. TCRbeta CDR3 regions were amplified from genomic DNA by means of the immunoSEQ Assay, a bias-controlled multiplex PCR. From the authors' description of their analysis: The number of nucleated cells in each sample was estimated from the amplification of reference gene primers within the assay. To quantify the absolute abundance of each unique TCRbeta CDR3 rearrangement, sequence reads were collapsed and filtered. For each sample, productive Simpson clonality was calculated as the square root of Simpson's diversity index across productive rearrangements. This is the immuneACCESS table as TCRdb keeps it, with only in-frame sequences that have V and J called. A part of the clones is gone; compared with another copy, unresolved V genes explain less than half, and the rest is unexplained. The D gene and trimming were derived from the DNA, and the V and J assignments and clone size from that table. Here the sample has 250,000 to 300,000 clones; about 90% occur a single time. 2% to 2.5% of the sample is taken by the ten largest.

The CDR3 holds 13 amino acids from the cysteine to the phenylalanine. The retained sequence is limited to the CDR3, 39 bases, with the frame set at the first base. V drops 2 bases and J drops 2 bases, leaving 7 bases in between. The germline V gene gives CDR1 as MDHEN and CDR2 as SYDVKM. Sequenced material: peripheral blood. Recombination joined TRBV28 with TRBJ2-7, with TRBD2 tentatively as D gene (6 bases match). The sequence came from a woman in her forties or fifties who had recovered from COVID-19. The CDR3 is CASSLGGTYEQYF. The DNA sequence reads TGTGCCAGCAGTTTAGGCGGGACCTACGAGCAGTACTTC.